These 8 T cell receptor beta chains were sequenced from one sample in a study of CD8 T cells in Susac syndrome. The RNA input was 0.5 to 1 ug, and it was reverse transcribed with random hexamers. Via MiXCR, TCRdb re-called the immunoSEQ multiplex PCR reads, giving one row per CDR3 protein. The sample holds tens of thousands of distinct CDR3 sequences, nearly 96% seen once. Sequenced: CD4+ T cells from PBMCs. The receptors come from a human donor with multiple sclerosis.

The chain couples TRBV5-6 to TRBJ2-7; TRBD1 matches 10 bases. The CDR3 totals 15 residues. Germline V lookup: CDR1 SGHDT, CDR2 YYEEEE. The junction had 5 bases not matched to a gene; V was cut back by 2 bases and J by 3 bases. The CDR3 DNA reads TGTGCCAGCAGCTTTGGGGACAGGGGAATCTACGAGCAGTACTTC. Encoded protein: CASSFGDRGIYEQYF.

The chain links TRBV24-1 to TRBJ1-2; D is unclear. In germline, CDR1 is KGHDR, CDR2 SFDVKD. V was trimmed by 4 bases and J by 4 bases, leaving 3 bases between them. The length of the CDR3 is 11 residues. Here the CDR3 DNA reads TGTGCCACCAGTGACGGCTATGGCTACACCTTC. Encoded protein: CATSDGYGYTF.

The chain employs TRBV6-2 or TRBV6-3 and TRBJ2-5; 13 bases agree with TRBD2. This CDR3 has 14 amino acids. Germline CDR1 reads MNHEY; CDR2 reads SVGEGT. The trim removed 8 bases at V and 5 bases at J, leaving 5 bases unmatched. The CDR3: CASGRTSGGETQYF. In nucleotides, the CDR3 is TGTGCCAGCGGCAGGACTAGCGGGGGTGAGACCCAGTACTTC.

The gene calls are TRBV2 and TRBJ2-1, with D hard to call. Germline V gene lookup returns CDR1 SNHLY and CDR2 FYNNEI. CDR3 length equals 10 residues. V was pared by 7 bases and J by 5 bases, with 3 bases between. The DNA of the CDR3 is TGTGCCAGCAAGAACAATGAGCAGTTCTTC. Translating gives CASKNNEQFF.

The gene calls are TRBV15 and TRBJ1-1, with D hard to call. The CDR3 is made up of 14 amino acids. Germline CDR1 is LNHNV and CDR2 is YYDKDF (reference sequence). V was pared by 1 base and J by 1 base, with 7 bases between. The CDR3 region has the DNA TGTGCCACCAGCAGAGGTCCGGGGAACACTGAAGCTTTCTTT. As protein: CATSRGPGNTEAFF. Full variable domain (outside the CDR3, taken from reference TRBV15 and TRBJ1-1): DAMVIQNPRYQVTQFGKPVTLSCSQTLNHNVMYWYQQKSSQAPKLLFHYYDKDFNNEADTPDNFQSRRPNTSFCFLDIRSPGLGDTAMYLCATSRGPGNTEAFFGQGTRLTVV.

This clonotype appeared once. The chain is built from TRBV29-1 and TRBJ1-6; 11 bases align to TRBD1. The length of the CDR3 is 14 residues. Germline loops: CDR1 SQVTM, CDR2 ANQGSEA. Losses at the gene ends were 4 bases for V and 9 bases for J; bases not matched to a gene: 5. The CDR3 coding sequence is TGCAGCGTTGGGACAGGGGGCGCCGGTTCACCCCTCCACTTT. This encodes CSVGTGGAGSPLHF.

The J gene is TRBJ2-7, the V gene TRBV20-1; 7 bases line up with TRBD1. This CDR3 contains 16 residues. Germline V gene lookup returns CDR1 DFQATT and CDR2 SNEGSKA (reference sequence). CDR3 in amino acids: CCFCCFWNRGTYEQYF. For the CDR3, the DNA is TGCTGCTTCTGCTGCTTCTGGAACAGGGGTACGTACGAGCAGTACTTC.

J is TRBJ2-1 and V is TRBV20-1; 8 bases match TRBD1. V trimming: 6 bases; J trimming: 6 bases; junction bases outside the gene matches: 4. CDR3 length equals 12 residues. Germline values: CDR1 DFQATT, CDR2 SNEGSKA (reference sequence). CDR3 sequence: CSAPDRANEQFF. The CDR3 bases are TGCAGTGCACCGGACAGGGCCAATGAGCAGTTCTTC.